The rows below give T cell receptor beta chains drawn from one sample of a study of blood T cell repertoires in COVID-19. Sequencing used immunoSEQ multiplex PCR; TCRdb keeps in-frame clones, though not all of them. The data show about 240,000 clones, around nine tenths seen once. The sequencing input was peripheral blood. The receptor set was obtained from a woman in her 70s with active or convalescent COVID-19. Both conserved end residues are part of each CDR3. D genes are given only for firm matches. The size entry is marked missing in some rows and otherwise reads once, few, many or a size class.

v_gene	abundance	d_gene	j_gene	CDR3aa	CDR3nt
TRBV27	NA	NA	TRBJ1-2	CASSFLSPPYGYTF	TGTGCCAGCAGTTTCCTCTCTCCCCCTTATGGCTACACCTTC
TRBV6-5	once	NA	TRBJ2-7	CASTGNANEQYF	TGTGCCAGCACAGGGAACGCCAACGAGCAGTACTTC
TRBV12-5	NA	TRBD2	TRBJ2-1	CASGSAGGIRNEQFF	TGTGCTAGTGGTTCCGCGGGGGGGATTAGGAATGAGCAGTTCTTC
TRBV4-1	NA	TRBD1	TRBJ1-1	CASSQAIQGSYTEAFF	TGCGCCAGCAGCCAAGCGATACAGGGGTCCTACACTGAAGCTTTCTTT
TRBV28	once	TRBD1	TRBJ1-6	CASNSLGGGTGDNSPLHF	TGTGCCAGCAATTCATTAGGGGGAGGGACAGGGGATAATTCACCCCTCCACTTT
TRBV4-3	NA	TRBD1	TRBJ2-2	CASSQAGQGAGELFF	TGCGCCAGCAGCCAAGCGGGACAGGGGGCCGGGGAGCTGTTTTTT
TRBV25-1	NA	NA	TRBJ2-2	CASSESRVNTGELFF	TGTGCCAGCAGTGAATCCCGGGTCAACACCGGGGAGCTGTTTTTT
TRBV20-1	NA	NA	TRBJ2-2	CSASHGGPTGELFF	TGCAGTGCTAGTCACGGGGGGCCTACCGGGGAGCTGTTTTTT
TRBV4-3	NA	TRBD2	TRBJ2-5	CASSQGPGLAGETQYF	TGCGCCAGCAGCCAAGGACCGGGACTAGCAGGCGAGACCCAGTACTTC
TRBV19	NA	NA	TRBJ1-1	CASSIGGNTEAFF	TGTGCCAGTAGTATTGGAGGGAACACTGAAGCTTTCTTT
TRBV7-2	NA	TRBD1	TRBJ2-1	CASALLPGQAIHEQFF	TGTGCCAGCGCCTTGCTCCCGGGACAGGCCATCCATGAGCAGTTCTTC
TRBV5-1	NA	TRBD1	TRBJ2-7	CASSRDRDDYEQYF	TGCGCCAGCAGCCGCGACAGGGATGACTACGAGCAGTACTTC
TRBV5-1	NA	NA	TRBJ1-1	CASSQGTLGGTEAFF	TGCGCCAGCAGCCAAGGGACTCTCGGAGGGACTGAAGCTTTCTTT
TRBV7-9	NA	NA	TRBJ1-2	CASRAPGNYGYTF	TGTGCCAGCAGGGCCCCGGGTAACTATGGCTACACCTTC
TRBV6-5	NA	TRBD1	TRBJ2-2	CASRPQGAPTGELFF	TGTGCCAGCAGGCCACAGGGGGCGCCCACCGGGGAGCTGTTTTTT
TRBV10-3	NA	NA	TRBJ1-1	CAIRTGPTEAFF	TGTGCCATCAGAACAGGGCCCACTGAAGCTTTCTTT
TRBV2	NA	NA	TRBJ1-5	CASSEYGDMAQHF	TGTGCCAGCAGTGAGTACGGGGATATGGCCCAGCATTTT
TRBV28	NA	TRBD1	TRBJ2-7	CASSEQGQSYEQYF	TGTGCCAGCAGCGAGCAGGGACAGTCCTACGAGCAGTACTTC
TRBV5-4	NA	NA	TRBJ1-1	CASSLPPRGARVNTEAFF	TGTGCCAGCAGCTTACCCCCTCGGGGGGCCAGGGTGAACACTGAAGCTTTCTTT
TRBV5-6	NA	TRBD1	TRBJ1-5	CASSTDRGRRQPQHF	TGTGCCAGCAGCACAGACAGGGGGCGCAGGCAGCCCCAGCATTTT
TRBV4-1	NA	NA	TRBJ2-7	CASSQPRSSGHEQYF	TGCGCCAGCAGCCAACCTCGATCCAGCGGGCACGAGCAGTACTTC
TRBV19	NA	NA	TRBJ2-3	CASSISPPGDTQYF	TGTGCCAGTAGTATATCCCCGCCAGGGGATACGCAGTATTTT
TRBV27	few	NA	TRBJ1-5	CASSSSGWQPQHF	TGTGCCAGCAGTTCCTCGGGTTGGCAGCCCCAGCATTTT
TRBV5-8	few	NA	TRBJ1-6	CASSRNRESPLHF	TGTGCCAGCAGCAGGAACAGGGAATCACCCCTCCACTTT
TRBV7-2	NA	NA	TRBJ2-7	CASSPNREQYEQYF	TGTGCCAGCAGCCCGAATCGGGAGCAGTACGAGCAGTACTTC
TRBV5-8	NA	NA	TRBJ1-3	CASSLGSTIYF	TGTGCCAGCAGCTTGGGGAGCACCATATATTTT
TRBV6-2/TRBV6-3	few	NA	TRBJ1-2	CASSRQFGYTF	TGTGCCAGCAGTCGACAGTTTGGCTACACCTTC
TRBV6-5	NA	NA	TRBJ1-1	CASSYQGKAFF	TGTGCCAGCAGTTACCAGGGGAAGGCTTTCTTT
TRBV27	NA	NA	TRBJ1-1	CASSFKEGVGTEAFF	TGTGCCAGCAGTTTCAAGGAGGGTGTGGGAACTGAAGCTTTCTTT
TRBV6-5	NA	TRBD1	TRBJ1-6	CASSDRVGYNSPLHF	TGTGCCAGCAGCGACAGGGTTGGGTATAATTCACCCCTCCACTTT
TRBV6-6	NA	NA	TRBJ1-1	CASSYQAGNTEAFF	TGTGCCAGCAGTTACCAAGCCGGGAACACTGAAGCTTTCTTT
TRBV3-1/TRBV3-2	NA	NA	TRBJ1-3	CASSRSSQGRGNTIYF	TGTGCCAGCAGCCGAAGTAGCCAGGGGCGAGGAAACACCATATATTTT
TRBV6-6	NA	TRBD1	TRBJ1-3	CASSYPQGDSGNTIYF	TGTGCCAGCAGTTACCCGCAGGGGGACTCTGGAAACACCATATATTTT
TRBV5-4	NA	TRBD2	TRBJ2-3	CASSFSSGGADTQYF	TGTGCCAGCAGCTTCTCTAGCGGGGGGGCAGATACGCAGTATTTT
TRBV6-5	NA	NA	TRBJ2-7	CASSRDPGDEQYF	TGTGCCAGCAGCCGTGACCCAGGGGATGAGCAGTACTTC
TRBV29-1	NA	NA	TRBJ1-2	CSVEHRADYGYTF	TGCAGCGTTGAACACAGGGCGGACTATGGCTACACCTTC
TRBV27	once	TRBD1	TRBJ1-2	CASSLRTGGAQGYTF	TGTGCCAGCAGTCTTCGGACAGGGGGCGCCCAGGGCTACACCTTC
TRBV9	NA	TRBD1	TRBJ1-2	CASSVGAGGLQGYTF	TGTGCCAGCAGCGTAGGCGCAGGGGGGTTGCAGGGCTACACCTTC
TRBV5-6	NA	NA	TRBJ1-1	CASSITANTEAFF	TGTGCCAGCAGCATCACAGCGAACACTGAAGCTTTCTTT
TRBV18	NA	NA	TRBJ2-3	CASSPGLQKDTQYF	TGTGCCAGCTCACCAGGCCTCCAGAAAGATACGCAGTATTTT
TRBV7-8	NA	NA	TRBJ1-1	CASSSLGWDTEAFF	TGTGCCAGCAGCTCCCTAGGATGGGACACTGAAGCTTTCTTT
TRBV18	NA	NA	TRBJ2-6	CASSQDSSGANVLTF	TGTGCCAGCTCACAGGACAGCTCTGGGGCCAACGTCCTGACTTTC
TRBV4-1	once	NA	TRBJ2-7	CASSQDRQGSYEQYF	TGCGCCAGCAGCCAAGATCGGCAGGGATCCTACGAGCAGTACTTC
TRBV15	NA	TRBD1	TRBJ1-4	CATSETGINEKLFF	TGTGCCACCAGCGAGACAGGGATTAATGAAAAACTGTTTTTT
TRBV5-6	NA	TRBD1	TRBJ1-3	CASSWGTGPTISGNTIYF	TGTGCCAGCAGCTGGGGGACAGGCCCCACTATCTCTGGAAACACCATATATTTT
TRBV24-1	NA	TRBD1	TRBJ1-1	CATDRGRTEAFF	TGTGCCACAGACAGGGGAAGGACTGAAGCTTTCTTT
TRBV7-9	NA	NA	TRBJ1-4	CASSLDGGQNEKLFF	TGTGCCAGCAGCTTAGACGGGGGGCAGAATGAAAAACTGTTTTTT
TRBV6-2/TRBV6-3	NA	NA	TRBJ2-1	CASSPPGVSSYNEQFF	TGTGCCAGCAGCCCGCCCGGGGTGAGCTCCTACAATGAGCAGTTCTTC
TRBV5-5	NA	NA	TRBJ1-2	CASRTRDWEVKTF	TGTGCCAGCCGAACCAGGGATTGGGAAGTGAAGACCTTC
TRBV6-5	few	NA	TRBJ1-4	CASSYDSNEKLFF	TGTGCCAGCAGTTACGACAGTAATGAAAAACTGTTTTTT
TRBV19	NA	TRBD1	TRBJ2-7	CASSIDWTGTYEQYF	TGTGCCAGTAGTATAGACTGGACAGGGACATACGAGCAGTACTTC
TRBV24-1	NA	NA	TRBJ2-3	CATKGGLVNTQYF	TGTGCCACCAAGGGGGGGTTGGTGAATACGCAGTATTTT
TRBV7-9	NA	TRBD2	TRBJ2-3	CASSFWVAGPSSTDTQYF	TGTGCCAGCAGCTTCTGGGTAGCGGGGCCTTCTAGCACAGATACGCAGTATTTT